This TCR beta chain was found in a study of T cells in women clearing cervical HPV infection. Turning to this clone: The read comes to an end 3 residues before the CDR3 does, leaving the germline J gene to fill in the end.

V was trimmed by 4 bases and J by 0 bases, leaving 10 bases between them. This CDR3 spans 15 amino acids. Germline CDR1 and CDR2: SNHLY and FYNNEI. The table came from immunoSEQ multiplex PCR; TCRdb's copy has only in-frame clones and leaves some out. The table lists approximately 41,000 clones. The sequenced material came from blood buffy coat. The sequence derives from a woman between 18 and 69 years old with a cervical HPV16 infection that either progressed to CIN3+ or cleared (not recorded which). This sequence joins TRBV2 and TRBJ1-5, with unresolved D. The sequenced part of the CDR3 DNA is TGTGCCAGCAGTGGGCCGCACGATAGCAATCAGCCC. Its protein is CASSGPHDSNQP. The CDR3 in full is CASSGPHDSNQPQHF. Drawing the rest from reference TRBV2 and TRBJ1-5, the complete variable domain is EPEVTQTPSHQVTQMGQEVILRCVPISNHLYFYWYRQILGQKVEFLVSFYNNEISEKSEIFDDQFSVERPDGSNFTLKIRSTKLEDSAMYFCASSGPHDSNQPQHFGDGTRLSIL.